Each of the 7 T cell receptor beta chains below was sequenced from the same sample in a study of siplizumab effects on memory and regulatory T cells. Repertoires were generated with immunoSEQ multiplex PCR, while TCRdb's copy carries only in-frame clones and drops some. The sample includes about 100,000 clones, about 95% of them seen just once. Sequences were obtained from non-Treg CD4+ T cells sorted from blood. Receptors originate from a human donor in good health.

The chain carries TRBV5-6 and TRBJ2-3; D might be TRBD2 (6 bases). Germline V gives CDR1 SGHDT, CDR2 YYEEEE. The CDR3 runs to 16 residues. V gave up 2 bases and J gave up 0 bases, with 13 bases separating them. CDR3 sequence reads: CASSFASVLSTDTQYF. CDR3 DNA: TGTGCCAGCAGCTTTGCTAGCGTCCTTAGCACAGATACGCAGTATTTT. The complete variable domain, with remaining parts taken from reference TRBV5-6 and TRBJ2-3, reads DAGVTQSPTHLIKTRGQQVTLRCSPKSGHDTVSWYQQALGQGPQFIFQYYEEEERQRGNFPDRFSGHQFPNYSSELNVNALLLGDSALYLCASSFASVLSTDTQYFGPGTRLTVL.

V is TRBV6-4 and J is TRBJ1-5; D is ambiguous. Trimming cost V 2 bases and J 3 bases, with 8 bases left between them. Germline V gives CDR1 MRHNA, CDR2 SNTAGT. The CDR3 is 14 amino acids. The CDR3 DNA is TGTGCCAGCAGTGACGGGTCCGACAATCAGCCCCAGCATTTT. It encodes CASSDGSDNQPQHF.

The J gene is TRBJ2-1, the V gene TRBV10-1; 9 bases agree with TRBD2. CDR1 and CDR2 (germline): WNHNN, SYGVQD (reference sequence). The V gene end was trimmed by 4 bases and the J gene end by 6 bases; junction bases not matched to a gene: 10. The CDR3 is 16 amino acids. The CDR3 is CASSGPTSGSGNEQFF. The CDR3 nucleotides are TGCGCCAGCAGTGGGCCGACTAGCGGTTCCGGCAATGAGCAGTTCTTC.

The chain carries TRBV11-2 and TRBJ2-3; 9 bases agree with TRBD2. Germline CDR1 SGHAT, CDR2 FQNNGV. With V trimmed by 1 base and J by 4 bases, 3 bases remained unmatched. The CDR3 covers 15 residues. The CDR3 sequence: CASSLGAGGSDTQYF. CDR3 DNA sequence: TGTGCCAGCAGCTTAGGTGCGGGAGGGTCAGATACGCAGTATTTT.

This clone is a singleton in its sample. The chain carries TRBV4-2 and TRBJ2-1; 8 bases are a match to TRBD2. Germline CDR1 LGHNA, CDR2 YNFKEQ. The CDR3 has 17 residues. V shed 4 bases, J shed 10 bases, and the junction held 18 bases outside the gene matches. The CDR3 protein is CASSRFPTSGAQYEQFF. The CDR3 DNA reads as TGTGCCAGCAGCCGATTTCCCACTAGCGGAGCCCAGTACGAGCAGTTCTTC.

The CDR3 loop reads CASGTRGLAWGSENIQYF. CDR3 nucleotide sequence: TGTGCCAGCGGGACGCGCGGGTTGGCCTGGGGGTCCGAAAACATTCAGTACTTC. The chain uses TRBV7-9 and TRBJ2-4, with D tentatively TRBD1 or TRBD2 (5 bases each). V lost 8 bases, J lost 5 bases, and 28 bases lay in between. This CDR3 is built from 18 residues. CDR1 is SEHNR, CDR2 FQNEAQ, per germline (reference sequence).

This chain connects TRBV5-6 to TRBJ1-5; D is perhaps TRBD1 (5 bases). CDR1 and CDR2 (germline): SGHDT, YYEEEE. Trimming removed 5 bases at V and 6 bases at J, with 12 bases between. This CDR3 is 13 amino acids long. Here the CDR3 reads CASSRGDGQPQHF. CDR3 in DNA: TGTGCCAGCAGTCGAGGGGACGGTCAGCCCCAGCATTTT.